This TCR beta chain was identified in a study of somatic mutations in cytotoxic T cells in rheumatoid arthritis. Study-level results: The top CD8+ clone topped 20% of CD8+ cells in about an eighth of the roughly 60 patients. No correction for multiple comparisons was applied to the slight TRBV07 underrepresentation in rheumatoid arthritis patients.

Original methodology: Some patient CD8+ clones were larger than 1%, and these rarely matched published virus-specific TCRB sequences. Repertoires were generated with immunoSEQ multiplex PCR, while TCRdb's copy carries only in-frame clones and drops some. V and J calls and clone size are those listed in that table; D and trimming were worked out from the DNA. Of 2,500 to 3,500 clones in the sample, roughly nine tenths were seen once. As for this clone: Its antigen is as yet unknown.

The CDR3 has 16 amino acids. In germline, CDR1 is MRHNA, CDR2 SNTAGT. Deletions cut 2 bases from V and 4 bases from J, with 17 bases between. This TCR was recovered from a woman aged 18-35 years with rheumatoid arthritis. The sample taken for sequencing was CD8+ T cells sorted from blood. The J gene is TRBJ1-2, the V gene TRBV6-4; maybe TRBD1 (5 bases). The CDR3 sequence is CASSDGGTGGLYGYTF. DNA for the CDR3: TGTGCCAGCAGTGACGGCGGGACCGGTGGGCTCTATGGCTACACCTTC.